The source of this TCR beta chain is a study of technical replicates of blood from several donors. This CDR3 spans 14 amino acids. Trimming removed 5 bases at V and 4 bases at J, with 11 bases between. Germline lookup yields CDR1 SGHTA and CDR2 FQGNSA. Profiling relied on immunoSEQ multiplex PCR, and the TCRdb table lists in-frame clones only, not all of them. The sample lists about 69,000 clones; 80% to 90% were seen once. The sequence was collected from a human donor in good health. Some clones in this sample may be carry-over from other donors' samples. Sequenced input: PBMCs. This chain connects TRBV7-2 to TRBJ1-4, with no clear D. As DNA, the CDR3 is TGTGCCAGCAGCCTTACACGACTTAATGAAAAACTGTTTTTT. This sequence encodes CASSLTRLNEKLFF.